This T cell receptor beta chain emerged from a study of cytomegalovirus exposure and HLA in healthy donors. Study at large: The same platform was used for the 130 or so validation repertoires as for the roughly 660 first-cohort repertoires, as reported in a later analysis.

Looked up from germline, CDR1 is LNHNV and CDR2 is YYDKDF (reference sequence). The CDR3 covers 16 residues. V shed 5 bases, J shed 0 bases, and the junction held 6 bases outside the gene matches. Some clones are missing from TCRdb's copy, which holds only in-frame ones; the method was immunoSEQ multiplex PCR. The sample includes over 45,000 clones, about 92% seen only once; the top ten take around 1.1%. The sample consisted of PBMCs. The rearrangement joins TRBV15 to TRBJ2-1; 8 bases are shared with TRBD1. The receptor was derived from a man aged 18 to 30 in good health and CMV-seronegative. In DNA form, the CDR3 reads TGTGCCACCAGCGGCCGACAGGGGAGCTCCTACAATGAGCAGTTCTTC. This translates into CATSGRQGSSYNEQFF.